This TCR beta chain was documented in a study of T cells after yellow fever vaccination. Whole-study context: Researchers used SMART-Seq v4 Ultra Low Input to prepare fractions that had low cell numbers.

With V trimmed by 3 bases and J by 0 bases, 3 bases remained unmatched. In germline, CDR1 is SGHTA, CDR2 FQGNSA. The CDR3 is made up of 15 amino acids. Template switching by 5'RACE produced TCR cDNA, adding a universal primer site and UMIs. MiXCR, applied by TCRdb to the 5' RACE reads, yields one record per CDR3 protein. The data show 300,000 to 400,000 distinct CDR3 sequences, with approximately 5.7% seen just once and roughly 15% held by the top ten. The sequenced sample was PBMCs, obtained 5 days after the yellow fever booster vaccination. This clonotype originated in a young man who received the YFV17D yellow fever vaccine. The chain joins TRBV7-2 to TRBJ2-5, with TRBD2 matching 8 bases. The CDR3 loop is CASSFQRGYQETQYF. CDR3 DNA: TGTGCCAGCAGCTTTCAGCGGGGGTACCAAGAGACCCAGTACTTC.